This T cell receptor (beta chain) was sequenced for a study of vaccination and CD4 T cells after COVID-19. Treatment denoted: approximately nine-day PBMC culture with coronavirus spike peptide pools or control peptides (ViraFEST assay). Convalescent patients tested SARS-CoV-2 PCR positive from March to December 2020, before Alpha, Beta and Delta emerged. Trimming took off 3 bases at V and 2 bases at J, with 8 bases between the two ends. CDR3 length: 13 amino acids. Per the germline V gene, CDR1 is SGHTA and CDR2 is FQGNSA. About this clonotype: Its matching antigen is unknown.

The Oncomine TCR Beta short-read assay was applied to DNA of cultured CD4+ T cells. TCRdb passed the PCR reads through MiXCR, listing each CDR3 protein once. The repertoire holds thousands of distinct CDR3 sequences, 40% to 45% seen once, with roughly 45% in the top ten. Sequencing was carried out using CD4+ T cells from blood, cultured in vitro. This receptor was identified in a human donor who had recovered from COVID-19. The V gene is TRBV7-2, the J gene TRBJ2-7; D remains ambiguous. The CDR3 protein is CASSFNEAYEQYF. CDR3 DNA: TGTGCCAGCAGCTTCAACGAAGCCTACGAGCAGTACTTC.